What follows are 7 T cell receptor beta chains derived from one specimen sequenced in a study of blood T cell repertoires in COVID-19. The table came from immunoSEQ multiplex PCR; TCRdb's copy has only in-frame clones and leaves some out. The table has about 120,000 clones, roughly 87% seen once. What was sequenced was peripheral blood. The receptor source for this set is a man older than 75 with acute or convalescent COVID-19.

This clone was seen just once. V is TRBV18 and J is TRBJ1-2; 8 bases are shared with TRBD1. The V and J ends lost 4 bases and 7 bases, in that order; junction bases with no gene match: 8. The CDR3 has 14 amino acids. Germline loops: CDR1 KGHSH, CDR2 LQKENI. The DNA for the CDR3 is TGTGCCAGCTCACTGGACAGCACAGGGGGTGGCTACACCTTC. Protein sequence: CASSLDSTGGGYTF.

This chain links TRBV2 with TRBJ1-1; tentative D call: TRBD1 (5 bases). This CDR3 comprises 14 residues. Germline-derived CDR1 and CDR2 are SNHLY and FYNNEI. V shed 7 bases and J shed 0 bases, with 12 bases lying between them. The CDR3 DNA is TGTGCCAGCACCAAGGGGCCCCTGAACACTGAAGCTTTCTTT. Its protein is CASTKGPLNTEAFF.

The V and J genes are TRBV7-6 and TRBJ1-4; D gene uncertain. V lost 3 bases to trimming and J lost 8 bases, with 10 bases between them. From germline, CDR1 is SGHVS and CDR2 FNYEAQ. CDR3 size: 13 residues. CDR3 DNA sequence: TGTGCCAGCAGCTTCGGGGAGGCAGAAAAACTGTTTTTT. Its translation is CASSFGEAEKLFF. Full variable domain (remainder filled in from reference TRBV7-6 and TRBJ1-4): GAGVSQSPRYKVTKRGQDVALRCDPISGHVSLYWYRQALGQGPEFLTYFNYEAQQDKSGLPNDRFSAERPEGSISTLTIQRTEQRDSAMYRCASSFGEAEKLFFGSGTQLSVL.

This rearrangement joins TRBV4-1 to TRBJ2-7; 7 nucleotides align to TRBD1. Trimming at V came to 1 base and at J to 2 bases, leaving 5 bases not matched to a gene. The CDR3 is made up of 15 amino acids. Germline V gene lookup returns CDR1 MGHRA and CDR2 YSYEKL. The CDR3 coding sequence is TGCGCCAGCAGCCAAGGCTGGGACAGTACCTACGAGCAGTACTTC. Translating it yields CASSQGWDSTYEQYF.

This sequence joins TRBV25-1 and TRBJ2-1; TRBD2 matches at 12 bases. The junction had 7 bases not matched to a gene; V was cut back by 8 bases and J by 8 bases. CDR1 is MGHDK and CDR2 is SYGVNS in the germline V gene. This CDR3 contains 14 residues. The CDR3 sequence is CASDASGGADEQFF. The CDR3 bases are TGTGCCAGCGATGCTAGCGGGGGGGCCGATGAGCAGTTCTTC.

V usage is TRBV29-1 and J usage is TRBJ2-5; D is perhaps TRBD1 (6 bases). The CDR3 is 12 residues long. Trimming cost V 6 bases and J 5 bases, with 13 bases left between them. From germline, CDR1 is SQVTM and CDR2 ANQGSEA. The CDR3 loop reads CSVGALRETQYF. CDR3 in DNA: TGCAGCGTGGGGGCCCTCAGGGAGACCCAGTACTTC.

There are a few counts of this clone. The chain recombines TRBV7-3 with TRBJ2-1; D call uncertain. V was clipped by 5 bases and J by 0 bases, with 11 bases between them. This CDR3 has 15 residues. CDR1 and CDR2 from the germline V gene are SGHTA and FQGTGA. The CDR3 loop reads CASSLSMSSYNEQFF. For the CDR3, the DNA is TGTGCCAGCAGCCTAAGTATGAGCTCCTACAATGAGCAGTTCTTC.